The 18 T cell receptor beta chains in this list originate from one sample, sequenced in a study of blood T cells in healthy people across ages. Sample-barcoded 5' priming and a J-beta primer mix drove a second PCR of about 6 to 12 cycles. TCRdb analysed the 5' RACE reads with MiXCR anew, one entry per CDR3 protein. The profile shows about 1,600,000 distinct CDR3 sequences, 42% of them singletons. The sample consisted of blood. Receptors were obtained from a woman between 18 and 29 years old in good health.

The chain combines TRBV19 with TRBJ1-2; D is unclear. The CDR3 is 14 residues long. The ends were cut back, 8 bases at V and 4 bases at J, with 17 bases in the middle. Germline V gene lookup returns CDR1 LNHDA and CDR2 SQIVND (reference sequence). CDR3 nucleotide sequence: TGTGCCAGTGCAGGTTCCCTTGGATTCTATGGCTACACCTTC. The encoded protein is CASAGSLGFYGYTF.

In nucleotides, the CDR3 is TGCAGTGCTGCGACTAGCGGGGGGGCACGTGAGCAGTACTTC. It codes for CSAATSGGAREQYF. The J gene is TRBJ2-5, the V gene TRBV20-1; TRBD2 agrees at 14 bases. The CDR3 contains 14 residues. Germline trimming cut 5 bases from V and 11 bases from J; bases unmatched to any gene: 10. Looked up from germline, CDR1 is DFQATT and CDR2 is SNEGSKA (reference sequence).

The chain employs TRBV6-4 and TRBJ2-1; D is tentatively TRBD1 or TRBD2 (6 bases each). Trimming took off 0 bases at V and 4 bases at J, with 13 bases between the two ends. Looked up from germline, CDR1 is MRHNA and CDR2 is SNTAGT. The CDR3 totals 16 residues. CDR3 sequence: CASSDSNGGHYNEQFF. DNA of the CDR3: TGTGCCAGCAGTGACTCGAACGGGGGACATTACAATGAGCAGTTCTTC.

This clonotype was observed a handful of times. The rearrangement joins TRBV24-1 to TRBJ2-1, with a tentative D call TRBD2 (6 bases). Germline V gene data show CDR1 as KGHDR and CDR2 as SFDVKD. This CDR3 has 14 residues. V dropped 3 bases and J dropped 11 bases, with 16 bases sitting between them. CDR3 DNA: TGTGCCACCAGTGATGTGCGGCAAAGCGGGCAGCAGTTCTTC. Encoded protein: CATSDVRQSGQQFF.

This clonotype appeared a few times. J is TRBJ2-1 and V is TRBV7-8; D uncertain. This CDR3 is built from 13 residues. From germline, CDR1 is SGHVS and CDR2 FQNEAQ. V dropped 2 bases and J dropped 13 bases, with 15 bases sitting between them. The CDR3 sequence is CASSLLSETYQFF. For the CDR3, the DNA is TGTGCCAGCAGCTTATTATCGGAGACGTACCAGTTCTTC.

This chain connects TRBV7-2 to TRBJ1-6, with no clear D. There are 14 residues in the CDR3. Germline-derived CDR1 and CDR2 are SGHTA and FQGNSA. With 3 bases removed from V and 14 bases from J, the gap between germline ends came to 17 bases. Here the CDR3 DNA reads TGTGCCAGCAGCTTTGGGGATAGACGGGAGACCCTCCACTTT. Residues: CASSFGDRRETLHF.

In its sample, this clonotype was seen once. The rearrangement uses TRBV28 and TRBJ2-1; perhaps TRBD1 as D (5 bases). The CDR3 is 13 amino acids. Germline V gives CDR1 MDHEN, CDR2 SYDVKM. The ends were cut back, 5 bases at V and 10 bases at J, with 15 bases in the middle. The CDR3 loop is CASSLLRVDEQFF. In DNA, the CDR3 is TGTGCCAGCAGTCTCCTCAGGGTGGACGAGCAGTTCTTC.

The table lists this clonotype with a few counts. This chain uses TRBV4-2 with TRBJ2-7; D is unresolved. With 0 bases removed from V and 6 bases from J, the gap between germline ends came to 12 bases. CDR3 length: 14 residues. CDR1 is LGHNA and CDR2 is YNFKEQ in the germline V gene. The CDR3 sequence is CASSQDRGPTEQYF. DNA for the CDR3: TGTGCCAGCAGCCAAGATCGTGGTCCTACCGAGCAGTACTTC.

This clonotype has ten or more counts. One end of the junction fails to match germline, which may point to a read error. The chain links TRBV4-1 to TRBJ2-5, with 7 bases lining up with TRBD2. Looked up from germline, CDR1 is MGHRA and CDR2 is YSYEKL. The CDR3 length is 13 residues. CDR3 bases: TGTGCCAGCAGCCAGGGACTACAGGAGACCCAGTACTTC. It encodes CASSQGLQETQYF.

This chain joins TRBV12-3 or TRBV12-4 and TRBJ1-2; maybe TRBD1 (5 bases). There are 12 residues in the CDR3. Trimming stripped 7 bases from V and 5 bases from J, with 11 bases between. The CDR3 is CASTVGTYGYTF. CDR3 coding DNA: TGTGCCAGCACCGTTGGGACTTATGGCTACACCTTC.

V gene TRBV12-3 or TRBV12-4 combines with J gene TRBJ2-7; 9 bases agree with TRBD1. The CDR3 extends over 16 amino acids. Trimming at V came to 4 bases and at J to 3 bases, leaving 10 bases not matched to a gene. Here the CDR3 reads CASSSHGQGRVYEQYF. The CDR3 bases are TGTGCCAGCAGTTCCCACGGACAGGGGAGGGTCTACGAGCAGTACTTC.

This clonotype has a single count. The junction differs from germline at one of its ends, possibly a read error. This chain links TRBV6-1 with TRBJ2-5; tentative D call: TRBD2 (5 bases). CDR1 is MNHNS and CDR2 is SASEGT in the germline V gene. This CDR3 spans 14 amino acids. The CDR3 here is CTSSEGSSLGEQYF. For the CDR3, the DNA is TGTACCAGCAGTGAAGGGAGTTCCCTTGGGGAGCAGTACTTC.

As DNA, the CDR3 is TGTGCCGCCGCGCTTGGGGGTACCTACGAGCAGTACTTC. It yields the protein CAAALGGTYEQYF. V and J are TRBV11-2 and TRBJ2-4; D is possibly TRBD1 or TRBD2 (5 bases each). The closer fit of TRBJ2-7 to the DNA end suggests the J call may be wrong. Germline V gene data show CDR1 as SGHAT and CDR2 as FQNNGV. The CDR3 is 13 amino acids.

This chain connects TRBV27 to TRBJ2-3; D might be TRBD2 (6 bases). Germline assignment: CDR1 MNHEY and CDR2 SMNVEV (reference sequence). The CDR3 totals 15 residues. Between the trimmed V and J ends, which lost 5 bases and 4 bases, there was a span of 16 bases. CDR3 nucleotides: TGTGCCAGCAGTCCCTGGGCCACGGGGGCAGATACGCAGTATTTT. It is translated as CASSPWATGADTQYF.

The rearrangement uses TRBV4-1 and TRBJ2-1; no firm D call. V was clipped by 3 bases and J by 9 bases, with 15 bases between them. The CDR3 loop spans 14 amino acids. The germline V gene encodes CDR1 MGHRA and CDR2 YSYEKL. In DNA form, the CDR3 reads TGCGCCAGCAGCCAGGCCCCCTCCACGGGTGAGCAGTTCTTC. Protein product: CASSQAPSTGEQFF.

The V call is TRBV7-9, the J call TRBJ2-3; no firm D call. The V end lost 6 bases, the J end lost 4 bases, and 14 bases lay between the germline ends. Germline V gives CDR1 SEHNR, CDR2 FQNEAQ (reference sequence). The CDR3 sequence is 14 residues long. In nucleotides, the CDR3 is TGTGCCAGCAGTCGTGTTCCGCAAGCAGATACGCAGTATTTT. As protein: CASSRVPQADTQYF.

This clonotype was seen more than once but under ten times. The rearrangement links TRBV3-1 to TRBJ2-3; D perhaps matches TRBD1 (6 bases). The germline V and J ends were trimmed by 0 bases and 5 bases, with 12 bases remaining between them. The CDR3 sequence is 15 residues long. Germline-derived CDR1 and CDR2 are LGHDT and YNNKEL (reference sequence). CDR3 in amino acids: CASSQDFRGGDTQYF. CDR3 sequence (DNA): TGTGCCAGCAGCCAAGACTTTCGAGGGGGAGATACGCAGTATTTT.

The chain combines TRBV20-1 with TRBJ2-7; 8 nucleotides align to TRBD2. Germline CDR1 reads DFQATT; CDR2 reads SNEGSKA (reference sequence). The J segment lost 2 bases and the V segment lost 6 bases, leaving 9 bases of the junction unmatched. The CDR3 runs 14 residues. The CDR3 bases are TGCAGTGCGATCGTAGCGGGACAAGCCTACGAGCAGTACTTC. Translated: CSAIVAGQAYEQYF.